This T cell receptor (beta chain) emerged from a study of cytomegalovirus exposure and HLA in healthy donors. Study observations and caveats: Reportedly, fewer N-insertions than the 666-donor mean appeared in an Asian-associated ancestry cluster in a later analysis.

In the PCR, 60 Vbeta and 13 Jbeta primers were used. Repertoires were generated with immunoSEQ multiplex PCR, while TCRdb's copy carries only in-frame clones and drops some. This sample has approximately 110,000 clones; under 85% occur once, and the top ten carry around 3.5%. As concerns this clone: The antigen remains unidentified.

Trimming removed 6 bases from V and 10 bases from J; junction bases left unmatched: 7. Germline assignment: CDR1 SNHLY and CDR2 FYNNEI. The CDR3 runs to 13 residues. Healthy donors of bone marrow made up the group. The chain is built from TRBV2 and TRBJ2-1; 9 bases match TRBD2. This clonotype originated in a human donor in good health. The sequenced material came from PBMCs. The DNA of the CDR3 is TGTGCCAGCAGAGCGGCGGGGGGGGAGGAGCAGTTCTTC. It is translated as CASRAAGGEEQFF.